This TCR beta chain was found in a study of regulatory T cells in long-lasting Graves disease. Time point defined: newly diagnosed GD, antithyroid drugs for less than 3 months. PBMC RNA served as the TCR library source. Assembly of TCR beta libraries relied on iRepertoire HTBI primers together with Arm-PCR of CDR3 regions. TCRdb used MiXCR to reprocess the multiplex PCR reads, holding one entry per CDR3 protein. The profile shows 400,000 to 500,000 distinct CDR3 sequences, 14% of them singletons. In this sample, this clonotype turned up many times. CDR3 size: 15 residues. With 2 bases removed from V and 1 base from J, the gap between germline ends came to 9 bases. Germline values: CDR1 MNHNS, CDR2 SASEGT. These data were also filed under a second study, of T cells in Graves' hyperthyroidism and ophthalmopathy.

The specimen comprised peripheral blood mononuclear cells (PBMCs), sampled at new diagnosis, from a patient treated with antithyroid drugs. The chain carries TRBV6-1 and TRBJ1-3, with TRBD1 as a possible D gene (5 bases). The TCR sequence derives from a woman aged 50 to 65 with Graves disease. The CDR3 here is CASSEWGESGNTIYF. CDR3 nucleotide sequence: TGTGCCAGCAGTGAATGGGGGGAGTCTGGAAACACCATATATTTT.